Shown below are 18 T cell receptor beta chains from a single sample sequenced in a study of OX40 agonist ivuxolimab in advanced cancers. Measured with immunoSEQ multiplex PCR; TCRdb has only the in-frame clones, and not every one. This table has some 77,000 clones, around 85% appearing once. The source was CD4+ or CD8+ T cells sorted from blood, collected in a trial of the OX40 agonist ivuxolimab. The origin of the receptors is an adult with an advanced solid tumor such as melanoma, head and neck, liver or kidney cancer.

The chain links TRBV11-3 to TRBJ1-3; D unresolved. CDR1 is SGHNT, CDR2 YENEEA, per germline. V dropped 5 bases and J dropped 0 bases, with 17 bases sitting between them. The CDR3 runs 17 residues. CDR3 region: CASSLGTYSSSGNTIYF. The DNA for the CDR3 is TGTGCCAGCAGCCTCGGAACCTACTCGAGCTCTGGAAACACCATATATTTT. Variable domain in full (rest from reference TRBV11-3 and TRBJ1-3): EAGVVQSPRYKIIEKKQPVAFWCNPISGHNTLYWYLQNLGQGPELLIRYENEEAVDDSQLPKDRFSAERLKGVDSTLKIQPAELGDSAVYLCASSLGTYSSSGNTIYFGEGSWLTVV.

V usage is TRBV5-1 and J usage is TRBJ2-1; D unresolved. The CDR3 covers 11 residues. The germline V and J ends were trimmed by 4 bases and 3 bases, with 2 bases remaining between them. In germline, CDR1 is SGHRS, CDR2 YFSETQ. CDR3 in amino acids: CASSDYNEQFF. The CDR3 DNA reads as TGCGCCAGCAGCGACTACAATGAGCAGTTCTTC.

The chain recombines TRBV7-8 with TRBJ2-2; 8 bases match TRBD1. The CDR3 extends over 15 amino acids. CDR1 is SGHVS, CDR2 FQNEAQ, per germline. The V segment lost 1 base and the J segment 4 bases; nucleotides outside the gene matches: 2. The CDR3 spells CASSLGQGTTGELFF. In DNA, the CDR3 is TGTGCCAGCAGCTTAGGACAGGGGACCACCGGGGAGCTGTTTTTT. Variable domain in full (rest from reference TRBV7-8 and TRBJ2-2): GAGVSQSPRYKVAKRGQDVALRCDPISGHVSLFWYQQALGQGPEFLTYFQNEAQLDKSGLPSDRFFAERPEGSVSTLKIQRTQQEDSAVYLCASSLGQGTTGELFFGEGSRLTVL.

V is TRBV6-5 and J is TRBJ1-1; no clear D gene. Trimming cost V 4 bases and J 6 bases, with 12 bases left between them. Germline-derived CDR1 and CDR2 are MNHEY and SVGAGI. CDR3 length: 13 residues. The CDR3 loop reads CASSSAFLSEAFF. CDR3 in DNA: TGTGCCAGCAGTTCCGCCTTTCTCTCTGAAGCTTTCTTT.

The chain has TRBV30 and TRBJ2-5; 9 nucleotides line up with TRBD1. The CDR3 runs to 15 residues. The germline CDR1 and CDR2 sequences are GTSNPN and SVGIG (reference sequence). The J segment lost 4 bases and the V segment lost 2 bases, leaving 8 bases of the junction unmatched. The CDR3 bases are TGTGCCTGGAGTCCTAACAGGGGGCGCCGAGAGACCCAGTACTTC. Translation: CAWSPNRGRRETQYF.

A single count supports this clone. V is TRBV28 and J is TRBJ1-2; the D gene is possibly TRBD1 (6 bases). V lost 7 bases, J lost 5 bases, and 20 bases lay in between. Germline V gene data show CDR1 as MDHEN and CDR2 as SYDVKM. The CDR3 has 15 amino acids. CDR3 sequence: CASNLRGRGGYGYTF. DNA of the CDR3: TGTGCCAGCAATCTACGAGGACGAGGGGGATATGGCTACACCTTC.

This clone was counted between two and nine times. The J gene is TRBJ2-3, the V gene TRBV5-6; 9 bases fit TRBD1. The CDR3 spans 15 residues. Germline CDR1 SGHDT, CDR2 YYEEEE. J gave up 1 base and V 3 bases, and 3 bases lay outside the gene matches. CDR3 coding DNA: TGTGCCAGCAGCTGGGGACAGGGTCGCACAGATACGCAGTATTTT. Translation gives CASSWGQGRTDTQYF.

On this clone itself: One end of the junction does not line up with germline, which may come from a read error. The CDR3 sequence: CANSLPLKWGNEQFF. The CDR3 region has the DNA TGTGCCAACAGCCTACCCCTCAAATGGGGGAATGAGCAGTTCTTC. The chain has TRBV11-2 and TRBJ2-1; possibly TRBD1 or TRBD2 for D (5 bases each). Germline CDR1 and CDR2: SGHAT and FQNNGV. The CDR3 spans 15 residues.

The rearrangement links TRBV5-1 to TRBJ2-5; unclear D gene. Trimming removed 4 bases at V and 5 bases at J, with 9 bases between. The CDR3 is made up of 12 amino acids. Germline V gives CDR1 SGHRS, CDR2 YFSETQ. CDR3 sequence reads: CASSHPAETQYF. In DNA form, the CDR3 reads TGCGCCAGCAGCCACCCGGCGGAGACCCAGTACTTC.

The V call is TRBV5-1, the J call TRBJ2-3; D is unclear. CDR1 and CDR2 (germline): SGHRS, YFSETQ. Trimming took 0 bases from V and 0 from J, leaving 2 bases between them. The CDR3 is made up of 13 amino acids. The DNA for the CDR3 is TGCGCCAGCAGCTTGGGCAGCACAGATACGCAGTATTTT. Its protein is CASSLGSTDTQYF.

The chain links TRBV5-1 to TRBJ1-6, with a tentative D call TRBD1 (5 bases). Trimming shortened V by 1 base and J by 9 bases, and 14 bases separated the two germline ends. This CDR3 has 15 amino acids. In germline, CDR1 is SGHRS, CDR2 YFSETQ. This chain's CDR3 is CASSLLRPRGSPLHF. The CDR3 nucleotides read TGCGCCAGCAGCTTGTTACGCCCTAGGGGTTCACCCCTCCACTTT.

The chain carries TRBV10-1 and TRBJ1-4, with a tentative D call TRBD1 (5 bases). The CDR3 contains 16 residues. V dropped 3 bases and J dropped 2 bases, with 13 bases sitting between them. Germline V CDR1 and CDR2: WNHNN, SYGVQD (reference sequence). The CDR3: CASSEKSRATNEKLFF. CDR3 nucleotide sequence: TGCGCCAGCAGTGAAAAAAGCAGGGCGACTAATGAAAAACTGTTTTTT.

The chain recombines TRBV5-6 with TRBJ2-5; 10 bases match TRBD1. The CDR3 sequence is 16 residues long. V lost 3 bases, J lost 1 base, and 6 bases stayed unmatched. Germline CDR1 is SGHDT and CDR2 is YYEEEE. This chain's CDR3 is CASSSLGDRGQETQYF. The CDR3 coding sequence is TGTGCCAGCAGCTCCCTTGGGGACAGGGGCCAAGAGACCCAGTACTTC. Full variable domain (outside the CDR3, taken from reference TRBV5-6 and TRBJ2-5): DAGVTQSPTHLIKTRGQQVTLRCSPKSGHDTVSWYQQALGQGPQFIFQYYEEEERQRGNFPDRFSGHQFPNYSSELNVNALLLGDSALYLCASSSLGDRGQETQYFGPGTRLLVL.

The chain employs TRBV15 and TRBJ1-5, with no clear D. Germline CDR1 is LNHNV and CDR2 is YYDKDF (reference sequence). With 0 bases removed from V and 1 base from J, the gap between germline ends came to 7 bases. The CDR3 runs to 15 residues. CDR3 protein: CATSRDLGSNQPQHF. CDR3 nucleotides: TGTGCCACCAGCAGAGATCTAGGGAGCAATCAGCCCCAGCATTTT. The full variable domain, in which reference TRBV15 and TRBJ1-5 provide the parts outside the CDR3, is DAMVIQNPRYQVTQFGKPVTLSCSQTLNHNVMYWYQQKSSQAPKLLFHYYDKDFNNEADTPDNFQSRRPNTSFCFLDIRSPGLGDTAMYLCATSRDLGSNQPQHFGDGTRLSIL.

For the CDR3, the DNA is TGTGCCAGCAGTCCAAGACTAGCGGGAACCTACGAGCAGTACTTC. This encodes CASSPRLAGTYEQYF. The chain uses TRBV27 and TRBJ2-7; TRBD2 agrees at 11 bases. CDR1 is MNHEY, CDR2 SMNVEV, per germline (reference sequence). The CDR3 extends over 15 amino acids. V lost 5 bases and J lost 2; bases outside the gene matches: 5.

The chain uses TRBV4-1 and TRBJ1-4; D ambiguous. The CDR3 covers 16 residues. V was clipped by 0 bases and J by 3 bases, with 11 bases between them. The germline gives CDR1 MGHRA, CDR2 YSYEKL. The CDR3 here is CASSQDLGVANEKLFF. The CDR3 DNA follows: TGCGCCAGCAGCCAAGACCTAGGAGTGGCTAATGAAAAACTGTTTTTT.

The chain carries TRBV28 and TRBJ1-2; 9 bases map to TRBD1. Per germline, CDR1 MDHEN and CDR2 SYDVKM. Trimming took 5 bases from V and 4 from J; bases not matched to a gene: 8. CDR3 length equals 15 residues. CDR3 protein: CASSPPDRGGYGYTF. CDR3 nucleotides: TGTGCCAGCAGTCCACCCGACAGGGGGGGCTATGGCTACACCTTC.

This clone was seen a few times. V gene TRBV27 combines with J gene TRBJ2-7; possible D gene TRBD2, 6 bases. Germline lookup yields CDR1 MNHEY and CDR2 SMNVEV (reference sequence). The V gene lost 4 bases and the J gene lost 1 base, with 14 bases spanning the gap. This CDR3 is built from 15 residues. CDR3 in amino acids: CASSSTPEGSYEQYF. The CDR3 region has the DNA TGTGCCAGCAGTTCGACCCCGGAGGGTTCCTACGAGCAGTACTTC.